The entry below describes one TCR beta chain. The antigen remains undetermined. The V and J ends lost 5 bases and 1 base respectively, with 11 bases between them. In germline, CDR1 is SGHVS, CDR2 FNYEAQ. The CDR3 loop spans 14 amino acids. Every single patient, without exception, relapsed after autologous stem cell transplantation, and brentuximab vedotin exposure varied. Data came from immunoSEQ multiplex PCR; TCRdb stores just in-frame clones and leaves some out. The repertoire holds some 64,000 clones, with approximately 89% as singletons. These data belong to a study of PD-1 blockade in classical Hodgkin lymphoma. Notes on the study in general: The study reported lower baseline TCR diversity in newly diagnosed patients than in healthy donors.

The chain has TRBV7-6 and TRBJ1-1; the D gene is possibly TRBD1 (5 bases). The source was peripheral blood mononuclear cells (PBMCs), collected at baseline. This sequence was found in a human donor with classical Hodgkin lymphoma. For the CDR3, the DNA is TGTGCCAGCAGCCTCAGGGACGGGAACACTGAAGCTTTCTTT. Translation gives CASSLRDGNTEAFF.